This T cell receptor (beta chain) was found in a study of identical twins (dated by TCRdb to 2016 to 2018). Regarding the research as a whole: The study deep-sequenced TCR alpha and beta repertoires from monozygotic twins, unrelated adults of various ages and cord blood to test whether fetal clonotypes persist. To rule out contamination, replicate twin experiments were performed at different times with different library preparation protocols.

Every donor in the study was a healthy Caucasian. From the cysteine through the phenylalanine, the CDR3 covers 14 amino acids. CDR3 DNA is the only sequence kept; it has 42 bases, read in frame from the first base. The library came from 5' RACE. This sample was sequenced with an Illumina HiSeq 2000. Template switching added a universal primer binding site, and the final cDNA carried a unique molecular identifier that allowed TCR cDNA molecules to be counted accurately. Specific primers in the conserved constant-segment region were used to synthesize first-strand cDNA for the TCR alpha and beta chains. Each cDNA library was double barcoded, with a SMART-Mk sample barcode plus Illumina barcodes, to control for contamination. TruSeq adapter sequences along with Illumina sample barcodes were introduced in two successive PCR steps. TCR alpha and beta cDNA libraries were sequenced on the Illumina HiSeq platform with custom primers. The authors processed their data as follows. Unique molecular identifiers were extracted from raw reads with MiGEC, and CDR3 positions were determined with MiXCR. For each individual, recombination models were inferred using an EM algorithm with the repgenHMM and IGoR tools. The tcR package in R was used for shared clonotype analysis, with sharing normalized by the product of cloneset sizes. To study raw recombination free of thymic and clonal selection effects, out-of-frame nonproductive sequences were analyzed. TCRdb applied fastp at Q25 and MiXCR to the public reads, then kept only in-frame beta chains. All rows with the same CDR3 protein become a single entry with the most common DNA and genes. These V and J calls derive from TCRdb rather than the authors' analysis. This sample is represented by some 1,700,000 distinct CDR3 sequences; under 35% of them were singletons. The ten largest clones capture over 0.25% of the sample.

This clonotype was seen ten or more times. Its antigen is not yet known. The sample holds no much larger clone one base away, and base qualities are not on file. Broader findings and caveats from the paper: Because the same donors could not be followed over many years, conclusions were based on cross-sectional statistical analysis. Invariant T cells such as MAIT and iNKT could partly confound zero-insertion analyses, though diverse VJ usage argued against this for most clonotypes. In monozygotic twins, recombination models systematically underestimated out-of-frame TCR alpha sharing, but the models matched the sharing seen between unrelated individuals. Fewer insertions were carried by abundant cord blood beta clonotypes, a similar but weaker trend appeared in young adult naive repertoires, and no such trend appeared in memory repertoires. Compared with coincidental sharing between unrelated individuals, an excess of low generation-probability sequences was observed among out-of-frame TCR alpha sequences shared between twins. Excess twin sharing in beta out-of-frame sequences was weaker because fewer shared sequences lowered the signal-to-noise ratio.

The chain is made from TRBV21-1 and TRBJ2-3; whether TRBD1, the table's D call, matches the DNA was not checked. TRBV21-1 is tagged as a pseudogene. Sequencing was performed on cord blood. The sequence was collected from a newborn girl in good health. Here is the DNA: TGTGCCAGCAGCAGCCTACCCGGCGGAGATACGCAGTATTTT. It translates to CASSSLPGGDTQYF.